This passage covers 12 T cell receptor beta chains from one sample sequenced in a study of blood T cell repertoires in COVID-19. The protocol was immunoSEQ multiplex PCR, while the TCRdb copy is restricted to in-frame clones and leaves out a portion. The profile shows 150,000 to 200,000 clones, 78% of them singletons. The sequenced sample consisted of PBMCs or T cells enriched from blood (not recorded which). All receptors come from a woman aged 45-59 years who had recovered from COVID-19.

The chain employs TRBV19 and TRBJ2-7; D remains unclear. The CDR3 has 13 amino acids. The germline gives CDR1 LNHDA, CDR2 SQIVND (reference sequence). Trimming took 5 bases from V and 6 from J, leaving 14 bases between them. DNA for the CDR3: TGTGCCAGTAGTTTCTCTTTTAGAGGCGAGCAGTACTTC. It is translated as CASSFSFRGEQYF.

This chain links TRBV4-3 with TRBJ2-3; unclear D gene. This CDR3 region has 16 residues. Germline-derived CDR1 and CDR2 are LGHNA and YSLEER. The ends were cut back, 0 bases at V and 2 bases at J, with 12 bases in the middle. CDR3 DNA sequence: TGCGCCAGCAGCCAAGATTACATCAGGCCCACAGATACGCAGTATTTT. Translation: CASSQDYIRPTDTQYF.

The chain couples TRBV2 to TRBJ1-5; 7 nucleotides align to TRBD1. The germline V gene has CDR1 SNHLY and CDR2 FYNNEI. This CDR3 has 14 amino acids. Trimming took 6 bases from V and 2 from J; bases not matched to a gene: 4. The CDR3 reads CASSDRVGNQPQHF. The CDR3, as DNA: TGTGCCAGCAGCGACAGGGTCGGCAATCAGCCCCAGCATTTT.

The rearrangement uses TRBV9 and TRBJ1-2, with TRBD1 matching 7 bases. The J segment lost 5 bases and the V segment lost 2 bases, leaving 9 bases of the junction unmatched. Looked up from germline, CDR1 is SGDLS and CDR2 is YYNGEE. The length of the CDR3 is 15 residues. The CDR3 DNA reads as TGTGCCAGCAGCGTGGGGACAGCCGACGTATATGGCTACACCTTC. It codes for CASSVGTADVYGYTF.

The V and J genes are TRBV3-1 (or the pseudogene TRBV3-2) and TRBJ1-2, with a tentative D call TRBD1 (5 bases). V was trimmed by 1 base and J by 5 bases, leaving 14 bases between them. CDR1 is LGHDT, CDR2 YNNKEL, per germline (reference sequence). CDR3 length equals 15 residues. This CDR3 is CASSQGAGQLYGYTF. CDR3 nucleotides: TGTGCCAGCAGCCAAGGCGCAGGGCAGCTGTATGGCTACACCTTC.

The V gene is TRBV21-1, the J gene TRBJ1-6. TRBV21-1 is a pseudogene locus. This CDR3 spans 18 amino acids. Here the CDR3 DNA reads TGTGCCAGCTCTTTCCACCCGCGGCGGGTTCTCTTTAATTCACCCCTCCACTTT. This encodes CASSFHPRRVLFNSPLHF.

This clone came up once. This chain's CDR3 is CASSRISGANVLTF. The CDR3 nucleotides read TGTGCCAGCAGCCGTATTTCTGGGGCCAACGTCCTGACTTTC. V and J are TRBV14 and TRBJ2-6, with D unresolved. The CDR3 runs to 14 residues. Trimming left V 4 bases short and J 1 base short, with 5 bases between. The V gene's germline CDR1 is SGHDN and CDR2 FVKESK.

This chain joins TRBV7-8 and TRBJ1-5; a weak D match, TRBD1 (5 bases). This CDR3 has 19 amino acids. The V end lost 3 bases, the J end lost 0 bases, and 21 bases lay between the germline ends. The germline V gene encodes CDR1 SGHVS and CDR2 FQNEAQ. The CDR3 DNA sequence: TGTGCCAGCAGCTTCACGAGTTGGACACGGAGTAATAGCAATCAGCCCCAGCATTTT. Its translation: CASSFTSWTRSNSNQPQHF.

CDR3 in amino acids: CASSPGTGDYNEQFF. CDR3 in DNA: TGTGCCAGCTCACCAGGGACAGGGGACTACAATGAGCAGTTCTTC. V is TRBV18 and J is TRBJ2-1; TRBD1 matches at 10 bases. The CDR3 sequence is 15 residues long. Looked up from germline, CDR1 is KGHSH and CDR2 is LQKENI. Germline trimming cut 2 bases from V and 3 bases from J; bases unmatched to any gene: 1.

Only a few counts were recorded for this clone. CDR3 in amino acids: CASSLGSGIGEQYF. The DNA of the CDR3 is TGTGCCAGCAGTTTGGGTAGCGGGATCGGCGAGCAGTACTTC. The V call is TRBV28, the J call TRBJ2-7; 8 bases agree with TRBD2. The CDR3 contains 14 residues. Germline V gene lookup returns CDR1 MDHEN and CDR2 SYDVKM. Unmatched junction bases numbered 7, after V lost 3 bases and J lost 6 bases. The variable domain in full, with the rest retrieved from reference TRBV28 and TRBJ2-7, is DVKVTQSSRYLVKRTGEKVFLECVQDMDHENMFWYRQDPGLGLRLIYFSYDVKMKEKGDIPEGYSVSREKKERFSLILESASTNQTSMYLCASSLGSGIGEQYFGPGTRLTVT.

V usage is TRBV18 and J usage is TRBJ2-3, with D maybe TRBD2 (5 bases). Trimming removed 3 bases from V and 4 bases from J, with 14 bases in between. CDR1 and CDR2 from the germline V gene are KGHSH and LQKENI. This CDR3 contains 15 residues. The CDR3 coding sequence is TGTGCCAGCTCACCCCTAACTAGTATTCCAGATACGCAGTATTTT. Translation gives CASSPLTSIPDTQYF.

The rearrangement links TRBV5-1 to TRBJ1-1; TRBD1 might be the D (6 bases). Trimming stripped 5 bases from V and 5 bases from J, with 16 bases between. This CDR3 is 14 amino acids long. Germline CDR1 SGHRS, CDR2 YFSETQ. CDR3: CASRELGGETEAFF. The CDR3 DNA reads TGCGCCAGCAGGGAGTTAGGGGGTGAGACTGAAGCTTTCTTT.